This T cell receptor beta chain emerged from a study of OX40 agonist ivuxolimab in advanced cancers. Sequencing was performed with immunoSEQ multiplex PCR; in TCRdb, only in-frame clones are kept and a portion is missing. Of roughly 74,000 clones detected, 94% appear once; the ten largest clones hold roughly 21%. Trimming removed 1 base at V and 0 bases at J, with 7 bases between. Germline V CDR1 and CDR2: SNHLY, FYNNEI. CDR3 length: 15 amino acids. This receptor was taken from an adult with an advanced solid tumor such as melanoma, head and neck, liver or kidney cancer. The V and J genes are TRBV2 and TRBJ1-3; D gene unclear. This specimen was CD4+ or CD8+ T cells sorted from blood, taken in a trial of the OX40 agonist ivuxolimab. This chain's CDR3 is CASSEEGFSGNTIYF. The CDR3 DNA sequence: TGTGCCAGCAGTGAAGAGGGTTTCTCTGGAAACACCATATATTTT.